This T cell receptor (beta chain) was sequenced for a study of regulatory T cells in long-lasting Graves disease. Assembly of TCR beta libraries relied on iRepertoire HTBI primers together with Arm-PCR of CDR3 regions. MiXCR, run by TCRdb on the multiplex PCR reads, gives a single entry per CDR3 protein. The sample gives 200,000 to 250,000 distinct CDR3 sequences, around 18% of which show up once; approximately 20% is in the top ten. As to time point: newly diagnosed GD, antithyroid drugs for less than 3 months. The TCR library was prepared using RNA isolated from PBMCs. This clonotype was detected many times. V lost 5 bases to trimming and J lost 4 bases; unmatched junction nucleotides: 2. The CDR3 runs to 13 residues. Germline lookup yields CDR1 SGHTA and CDR2 FQGTGA.

The receptor was derived from a female donor with Graves disease. Sequenced material: peripheral blood mononuclear cells (PBMCs), taken at new diagnosis, from a patient treated with antithyroid drugs. This rearrangement joins TRBV7-3 to TRBJ2-5; TRBD2 agrees at 9 bases. The CDR3 DNA follows: TGTGCCAGCAGCCATAGCGGGAGAGAGACCCAGTACTTC. It is translated as CASSHSGRETQYF.